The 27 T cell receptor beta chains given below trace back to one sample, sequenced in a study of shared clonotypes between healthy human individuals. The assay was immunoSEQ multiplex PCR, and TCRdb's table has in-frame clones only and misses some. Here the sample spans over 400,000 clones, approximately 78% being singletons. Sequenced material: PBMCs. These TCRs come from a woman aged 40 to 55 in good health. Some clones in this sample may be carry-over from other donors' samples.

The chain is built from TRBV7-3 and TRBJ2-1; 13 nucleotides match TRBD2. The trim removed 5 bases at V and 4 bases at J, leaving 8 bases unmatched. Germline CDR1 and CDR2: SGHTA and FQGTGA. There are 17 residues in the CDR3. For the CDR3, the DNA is TGTGCCAGCAGCCCATCGGGACTAGCGGGAATTTACAATGAGCAGTTCTTC. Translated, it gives CASSPSGLAGIYNEQFF. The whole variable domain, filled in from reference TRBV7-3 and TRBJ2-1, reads GAGVSQTPSNKVTEKGKYVELRCDPISGHTALYWYRQSLGQGPEFLIYFQGTGAADDSGLPNDRFFAVRPEGSVSTLKIQRTERGDSAVYLCASSPSGLAGIYNEQFFGPGTRLTVL.

CDR3 region: CASSPREFRFEQYF. The CDR3 nucleotides read TGTGCCAGTAGTCCTCGGGAGTTTCGGTTCGAGCAGTACTTC. V is TRBV19 and J is TRBJ2-7; TRBD2 is a possible D gene (6 bases). This CDR3 spans 14 amino acids. From germline, CDR1 is LNHDA and CDR2 SQIVND (reference sequence). The germline V and J ends were trimmed by 5 bases and 6 bases, with 17 bases remaining between them.

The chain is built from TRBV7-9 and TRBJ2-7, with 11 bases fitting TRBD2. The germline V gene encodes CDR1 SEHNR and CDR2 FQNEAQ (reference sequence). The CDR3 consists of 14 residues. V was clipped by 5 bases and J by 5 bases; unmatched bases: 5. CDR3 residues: CASSALAGGDEQYF. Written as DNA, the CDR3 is TGTGCCAGCAGCGCCTTAGCGGGAGGGGACGAGCAGTACTTC.

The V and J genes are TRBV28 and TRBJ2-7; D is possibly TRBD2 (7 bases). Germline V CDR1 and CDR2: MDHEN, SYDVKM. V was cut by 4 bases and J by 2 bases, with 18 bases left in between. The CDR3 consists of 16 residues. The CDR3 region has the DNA TGTGCCAGCAGTTCCCCTCGGGGGGCGCTCACCTACGAGCAGTACTTC. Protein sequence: CASSSPRGALTYEQYF.

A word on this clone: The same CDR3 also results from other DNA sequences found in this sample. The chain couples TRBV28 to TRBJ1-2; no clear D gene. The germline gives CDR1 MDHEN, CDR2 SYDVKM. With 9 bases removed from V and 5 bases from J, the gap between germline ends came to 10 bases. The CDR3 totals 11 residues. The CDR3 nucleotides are TGTGCCAGTCAGTCGAATTATGGCTACACCTTC. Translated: CASQSNYGYTF.

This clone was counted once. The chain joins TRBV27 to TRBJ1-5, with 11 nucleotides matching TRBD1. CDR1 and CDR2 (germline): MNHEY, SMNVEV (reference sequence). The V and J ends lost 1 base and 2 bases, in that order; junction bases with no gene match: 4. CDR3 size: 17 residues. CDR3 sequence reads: CASSLYSGQGGNQPQHF. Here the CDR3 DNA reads TGTGCCAGCAGTTTATATTCGGGACAGGGGGGCAATCAGCCCCAGCATTTT.

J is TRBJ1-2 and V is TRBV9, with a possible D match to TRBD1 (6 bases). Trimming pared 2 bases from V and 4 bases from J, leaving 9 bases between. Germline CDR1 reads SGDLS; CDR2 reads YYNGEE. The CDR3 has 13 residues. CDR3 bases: TGTGCCAGCAGCGTCGGACAGCCCTATGGCTACACCTTC. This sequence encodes CASSVGQPYGYTF.

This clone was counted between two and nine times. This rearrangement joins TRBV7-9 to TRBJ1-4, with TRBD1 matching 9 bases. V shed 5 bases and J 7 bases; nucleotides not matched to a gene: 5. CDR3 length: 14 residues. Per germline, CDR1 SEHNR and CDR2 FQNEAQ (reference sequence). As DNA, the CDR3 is TGTGCCAGCAGCCCGGGACAGGGTTTTGAAAAACTGTTTTTT. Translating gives CASSPGQGFEKLFF.

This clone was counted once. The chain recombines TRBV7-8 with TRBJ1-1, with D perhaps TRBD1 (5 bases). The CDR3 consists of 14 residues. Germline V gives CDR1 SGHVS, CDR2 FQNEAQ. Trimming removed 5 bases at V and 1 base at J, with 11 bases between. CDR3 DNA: TGTGCCAGCAGCGTAACAGGACCGAACACTGAAGCTTTCTTT. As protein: CASSVTGPNTEAFF.

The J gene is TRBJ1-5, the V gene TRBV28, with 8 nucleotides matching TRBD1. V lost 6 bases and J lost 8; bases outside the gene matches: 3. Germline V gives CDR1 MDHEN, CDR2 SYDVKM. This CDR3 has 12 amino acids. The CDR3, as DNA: TGTGCCAGCAGAACAGGGGGAGAGCCCCAGCATTTT. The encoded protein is CASRTGGEPQHF.

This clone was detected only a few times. The CDR3 coding sequence is TGCGCCAGCAGCACCAATGGTAGGTTTGACTCTGAAGCTTTCTTT. Translated: CASSTNGRFDSEAFF. The chain recombines TRBV5-1 with TRBJ1-1; D gene unclear. The ends were cut back, 4 bases at V and 6 bases at J, with 19 bases in the middle. The CDR3 runs to 15 residues. Germline CDR1 and CDR2: SGHRS and YFSETQ.

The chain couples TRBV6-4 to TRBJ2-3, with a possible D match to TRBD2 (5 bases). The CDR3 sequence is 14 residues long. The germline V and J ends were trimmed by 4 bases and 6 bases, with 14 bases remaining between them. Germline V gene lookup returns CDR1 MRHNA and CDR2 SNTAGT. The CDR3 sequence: CASSVDSGVDTQYF. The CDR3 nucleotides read TGTGCCAGCAGTGTGGACTCTGGGGTCGATACGCAGTATTTT.

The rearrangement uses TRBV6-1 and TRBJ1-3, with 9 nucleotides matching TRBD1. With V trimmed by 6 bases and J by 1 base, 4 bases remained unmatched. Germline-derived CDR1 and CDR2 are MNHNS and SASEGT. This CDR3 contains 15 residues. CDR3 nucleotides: TGTGCCAGCAGGACAGGGGGGAGATCTGGAAACACCATATATTTT. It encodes CASRTGGRSGNTIYF.

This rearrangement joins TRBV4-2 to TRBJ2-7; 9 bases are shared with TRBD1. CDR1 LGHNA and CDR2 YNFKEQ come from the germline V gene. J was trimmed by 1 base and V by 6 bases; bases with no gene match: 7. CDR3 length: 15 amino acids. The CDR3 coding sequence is TGTGCCAGCAGGGAGGGACAGGGTGAATCCTACGAGCAGTACTTC. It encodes CASREGQGESYEQYF.

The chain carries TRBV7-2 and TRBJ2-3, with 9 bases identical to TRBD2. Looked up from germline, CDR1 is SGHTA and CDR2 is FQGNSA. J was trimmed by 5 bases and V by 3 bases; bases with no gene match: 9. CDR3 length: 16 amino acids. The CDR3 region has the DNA TGTGCCAGCAGCTTGGCTAGCGGGGCACCCGGAGATACGCAGTATTTT. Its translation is CASSLASGAPGDTQYF.

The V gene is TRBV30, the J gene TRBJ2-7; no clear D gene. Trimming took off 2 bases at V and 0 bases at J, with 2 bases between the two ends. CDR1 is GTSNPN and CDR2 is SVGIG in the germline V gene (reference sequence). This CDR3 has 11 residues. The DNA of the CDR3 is TGTGCCTGGAGTAGCTCCTACGAGCAGTACTTC. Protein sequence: CAWSSSYEQYF. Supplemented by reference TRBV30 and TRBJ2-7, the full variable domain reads SQTIHQWPATLVQPVGSPLSLECTVEGTSNPNLYWYRQAAGRGLQLLFYSVGIGQISSEVPQNLSASRPQDRQFILSSKKLLLSDSGFYLCAWSSSYEQYFGPGTRLTVT.

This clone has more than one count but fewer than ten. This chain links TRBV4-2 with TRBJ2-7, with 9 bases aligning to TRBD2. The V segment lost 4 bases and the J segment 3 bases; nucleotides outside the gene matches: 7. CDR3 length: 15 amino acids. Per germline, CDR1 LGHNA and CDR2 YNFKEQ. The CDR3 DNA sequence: TGTGCCAGCAGCCCTGGACTAGCGATAGTCTACGAGCAGTACTTC. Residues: CASSPGLAIVYEQYF.

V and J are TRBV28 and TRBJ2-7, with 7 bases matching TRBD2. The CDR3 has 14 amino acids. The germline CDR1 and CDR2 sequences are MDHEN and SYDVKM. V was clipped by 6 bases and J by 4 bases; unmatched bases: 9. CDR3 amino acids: CASRAAGDGYEQYF. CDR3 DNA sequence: TGTGCCAGCAGGGCCGCGGGAGATGGTTACGAGCAGTACTTC.

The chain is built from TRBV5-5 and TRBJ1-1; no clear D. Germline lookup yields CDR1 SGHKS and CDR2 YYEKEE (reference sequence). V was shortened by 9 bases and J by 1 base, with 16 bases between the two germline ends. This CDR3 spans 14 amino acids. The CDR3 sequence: CATEMTPQNTEAFF. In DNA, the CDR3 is TGTGCCACAGAAATGACTCCTCAGAACACTGAAGCTTTCTTT.

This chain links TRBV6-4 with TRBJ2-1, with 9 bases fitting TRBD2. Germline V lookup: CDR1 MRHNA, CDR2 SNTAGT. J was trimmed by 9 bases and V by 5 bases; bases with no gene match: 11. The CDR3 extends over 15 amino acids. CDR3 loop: CASSSIAGAPGEQFF. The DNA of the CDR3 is TGTGCCAGCAGTTCTATAGCGGGAGCCCCGGGTGAGCAGTTCTTC.

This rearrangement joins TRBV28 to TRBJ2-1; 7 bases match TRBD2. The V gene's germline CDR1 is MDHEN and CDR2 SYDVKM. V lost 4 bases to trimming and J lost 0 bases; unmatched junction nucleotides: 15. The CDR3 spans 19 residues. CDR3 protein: CASSSSRASGTGSYNEQFF. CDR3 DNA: TGTGCCAGCAGTTCCTCCCGGGCTAGCGGAACTGGCTCCTACAATGAGCAGTTCTTC. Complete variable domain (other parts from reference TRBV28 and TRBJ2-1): DVKVTQSSRYLVKRTGEKVFLECVQDMDHENMFWYRQDPGLGLRLIYFSYDVKMKEKGDIPEGYSVSREKKERFSLILESASTNQTSMYLCASSSSRASGTGSYNEQFFGPGTRLTVL.

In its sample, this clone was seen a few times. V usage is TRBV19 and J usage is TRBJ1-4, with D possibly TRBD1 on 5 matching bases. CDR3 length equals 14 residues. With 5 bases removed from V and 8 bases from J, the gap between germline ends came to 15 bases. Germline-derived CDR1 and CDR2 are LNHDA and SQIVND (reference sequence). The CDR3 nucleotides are TGTGCCAGTAGTGTCCGAGGGGAGAGGGAAAAACTGTTTTTT. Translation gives CASSVRGEREKLFF.

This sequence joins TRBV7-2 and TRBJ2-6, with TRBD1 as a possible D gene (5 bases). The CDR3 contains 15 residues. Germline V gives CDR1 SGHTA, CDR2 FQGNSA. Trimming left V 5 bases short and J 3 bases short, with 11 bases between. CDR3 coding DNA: TGTGCCAGCAGCCGTGGCAGGGATGGGGCCAACGTCCTGACTTTC. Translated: CASSRGRDGANVLTF.

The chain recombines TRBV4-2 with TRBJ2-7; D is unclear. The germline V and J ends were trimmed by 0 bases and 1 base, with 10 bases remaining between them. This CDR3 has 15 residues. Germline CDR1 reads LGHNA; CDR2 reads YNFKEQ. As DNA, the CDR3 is TGTGCCAGCAGCCAAGAGGAACAGTCATCCTACGAGCAGTACTTC. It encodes CASSQEEQSSYEQYF.

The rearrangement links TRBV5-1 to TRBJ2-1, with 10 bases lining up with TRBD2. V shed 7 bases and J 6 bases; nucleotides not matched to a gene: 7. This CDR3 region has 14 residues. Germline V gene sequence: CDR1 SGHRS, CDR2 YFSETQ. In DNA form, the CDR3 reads TGCGCCAGCCGGGCCCTAGCGGGAGCCAATGAGCAGTTCTTC. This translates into CASRALAGANEQFF.

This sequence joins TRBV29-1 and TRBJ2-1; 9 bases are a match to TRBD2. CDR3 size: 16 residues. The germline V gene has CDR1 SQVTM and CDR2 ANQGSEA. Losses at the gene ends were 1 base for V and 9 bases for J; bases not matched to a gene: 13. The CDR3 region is CSVEGEVGAGGIEQFF. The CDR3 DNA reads TGCAGCGTTGAAGGGGAGGTAGGAGCGGGAGGCATTGAGCAGTTCTTC.

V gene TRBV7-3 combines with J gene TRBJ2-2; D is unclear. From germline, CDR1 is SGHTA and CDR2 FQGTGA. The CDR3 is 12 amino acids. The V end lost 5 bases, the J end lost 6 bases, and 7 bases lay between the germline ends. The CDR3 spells CASSVVPGELFF. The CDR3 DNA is TGTGCCAGCAGCGTCGTTCCCGGGGAGCTGTTTTTT.